The next 18 T cell receptor beta chains were all read from a single sample in a study of blood T cell repertoires in COVID-19. TCRdb keeps only in-frame clones here, not all; method: immunoSEQ multiplex PCR. The sample contains some 70,000 clones, around 90% of which appear only once. Sequencing input: peripheral blood. These receptors came from a man aged 45-60 years with acute or convalescent COVID-19.

V gene TRBV9 combines with J gene TRBJ2-2, with TRBD2 identical over 10 bases. Germline loops: CDR1 SGDLS, CDR2 YYNGEE. CDR3 size: 16 residues. Trimming cost V 4 bases and J 1 base; bases outside gene matches: 4. CDR3 sequence (DNA): TGTGCCAGCAGCCCAGGACTAGCGGAGAACACCGGGGAGCTGTTTTTT. This encodes CASSPGLAENTGELFF.

The chain couples TRBV2 to TRBJ2-7; D might be TRBD1 (6 bases). This CDR3 comprises 13 residues. CDR1 SNHLY and CDR2 FYNNEI come from the germline V gene. The ends were cut back, 3 bases at V and 3 bases at J, with 9 bases in the middle. CDR3 in DNA: TGTGCCAGCAGTGATCGGGACAACTACGAGCAGTACTTC. Its protein is CASSDRDNYEQYF.

The chain joins TRBV3-1 (or the pseudogene TRBV3-2) to TRBJ1-1; D gene uncertain. Germline V gene sequence: CDR1 LGHDT, CDR2 YNNKEL (reference sequence). V lost 3 bases, J lost 2 bases, and 7 bases lay in between. This CDR3 spans 13 amino acids. This CDR3 is CASSQGANTEAFF. CDR3 nucleotides: TGTGCCAGCAGCCAGGGAGCAAACACTGAAGCTTTCTTT.

This chain links TRBV7-9 with TRBJ1-5; D perhaps matches TRBD1 (5 bases). The length of the CDR3 is 13 residues. With 3 bases removed from V and 5 bases from J, the gap between germline ends came to 8 bases. Germline values: CDR1 SEHNR, CDR2 FQNEAQ (reference sequence). CDR3 bases: TGTGCCAGCAGCTTGGGACTAGATCAGCCCCAGCATTTT. It specifies CASSLGLDQPQHF.

The chain uses TRBV29-1 and TRBJ1-2, with 7 bases that match TRBD1. The CDR3 loop spans 12 amino acids. Trimming cost V 8 bases and J 4 bases; bases outside gene matches: 7. Germline CDR1 and CDR2: SQVTM and ANQGSEA. CDR3 protein: CSLWTGAYGYTF. The CDR3 nucleotides are TGCAGCCTCTGGACAGGTGCCTATGGCTACACCTTC.

The chain is built from TRBV5-1 and TRBJ2-3, with D maybe TRBD2 (5 bases). Trimming removed 0 bases from V and 0 bases from J, with 11 bases in between. The CDR3 is 16 residues long. Germline loops: CDR1 SGHRS, CDR2 YFSETQ. DNA of the CDR3: TGCGCCAGCAGCTTGGTTAAAGGCGGGAGCACAGATACGCAGTATTTT. Its translation is CASSLVKGGSTDTQYF.

This chain joins TRBV4-2 and TRBJ1-1; D is undetermined. CDR3 length: 14 residues. Germline V gene data show CDR1 as LGHNA and CDR2 as YNFKEQ. V was trimmed by 0 bases and J by 5 bases, leaving 10 bases between them. This CDR3 is CASSQETAETEAFF. For the CDR3, the DNA is TGTGCCAGCAGCCAAGAGACGGCGGAGACTGAAGCTTTCTTT.

The J gene is TRBJ2-3, the V gene TRBV5-1; D might be TRBD2 (5 bases). This CDR3 has 19 amino acids. Germline V lookup: CDR1 SGHRS, CDR2 YFSETQ. Trimming removed 0 bases at V and 1 base at J, with 21 bases between. CDR3 amino acids: CASSLVHSIAPRGTDTQYF. The DNA for the CDR3 is TGCGCCAGCAGCTTGGTCCATTCTATAGCGCCGAGGGGCACAGATACGCAGTATTTT.

The CDR3 DNA is TGTGCCAGCAGCGTAGCAACCAGCGGAGGCACAGATACGCAGTATTTT. Its translation is CASSVATSGGTDTQYF. The rearrangement uses TRBV9 and TRBJ2-3; TRBD2 might be the D (5 bases). The germline gives CDR1 SGDLS, CDR2 YYNGEE. This CDR3 contains 16 residues. The V end was cut by 0 bases, the J end by 1 base, with 12 bases between.

This clone was seen a single time. The chain uses TRBV3-1 (or the pseudogene TRBV3-2) and TRBJ2-3; D gene ambiguous. The CDR3 has 15 residues. V lost 4 bases and J 4 bases, leaving 15 bases between the germline ends. From germline, CDR1 is LGHDT and CDR2 YNNKEL (reference sequence). The CDR3 region is CASSRQGSLSDTQYF. CDR3 sequence (DNA): TGTGCCAGCAGCCGACAAGGATCTTTGTCAGATACGCAGTATTTT.

The genes are TRBV5-1 and TRBJ2-1, with 11 bases identical to TRBD2. Germline CDR1 and CDR2: SGHRS and YFSETQ. The J segment lost 6 bases and the V segment lost 0 bases, leaving 2 bases of the junction unmatched. There are 15 residues in the CDR3. The CDR3 coding sequence is TGCGCCAGCAGCTTGGCAACTAGCGGGAGCAATGAGCAGTTCTTC. This gives the protein CASSLATSGSNEQFF.

Worth noting for this clone: Within the sample, other DNA sequences also encode this same CDR3. The V call is TRBV11-3, the J call TRBJ2-3; TRBD2 matches at 13 bases. The germline CDR1 and CDR2 sequences are SGHNT and YENEEA. V was pared by 5 bases and J by 0 bases, with 5 bases of the junction left unmatched. CDR3 length: 17 residues. In DNA, the CDR3 is TGTGCCAGCAGCCCGGGGACTAGCGGGACTAGCACAGATACGCAGTATTTT. Protein: CASSPGTSGTSTDTQYF.

V and J are TRBV11-3 and TRBJ2-2, with a tentative D call TRBD1 (5 bases). The CDR3 spans 17 residues. The germline V gene encodes CDR1 SGHNT and CDR2 YENEEA. Trimming cost V 1 base and J 7 bases, with 19 bases left between them. The CDR3 protein is CASSLGVAGMVVGELFF. In DNA form, the CDR3 reads TGTGCCAGCAGCTTAGGAGTGGCAGGGATGGTGGTCGGGGAGCTGTTTTTT.

This clone came up once. At one end, the junction sequence differs from germline, possibly due to a read error. The chain employs TRBV6-5 and TRBJ2-5, with TRBD1 as a possible D gene (5 bases). The V gene's germline CDR1 is MNHEY and CDR2 SVGAGI. This CDR3 spans 13 amino acids. DNA for the CDR3: TGTGCCAGCAGTGACTCAAGCCGACAGCTCCAGTACTTC. This codes for CASSDSSRQLQYF.

This clone occurred a few times. The V call is TRBV19, the J call TRBJ2-1; weak D call: TRBD2 (5 bases). Germline V lookup: CDR1 LNHDA, CDR2 SQIVND (reference sequence). This CDR3 has 14 amino acids. Trimming removed 1 base at V and 6 bases at J, with 10 bases between. Here the CDR3 reads CASSIGGSVNEQFF. The CDR3 DNA is TGTGCCAGTAGTATAGGGGGTAGCGTCAATGAGCAGTTCTTC. The complete variable domain, with remaining parts taken from reference TRBV19 and TRBJ2-1, reads DGGITQSPKYLFRKEGQNVTLSCEQNLNHDAMYWYRQDPGQGLRLIYYSQIVNDFQKGDIAEGYSVSREKKESFPLTVTSAQKNPTAFYLCASSIGGSVNEQFFGPGTRLTVL.

This rearrangement joins TRBV6-4 to TRBJ1-1; D remains unclear. Trimming left V 6 bases short and J 1 base short, with 9 bases between. The CDR3 covers 13 residues. Germline V gene data show CDR1 as MRHNA and CDR2 as SNTAGT. As DNA, the CDR3 is TGTGCCAGCAGCACGGGAGAGAACACTGAAGCTTTCTTT. It is translated as CASSTGENTEAFF.

The chain is built from TRBV6-5 and TRBJ1-1; D gene uncertain. The CDR3 has 15 amino acids. The V end lost 8 bases, the J end lost 1 base, and 17 bases lay between the germline ends. Per germline, CDR1 MNHEY and CDR2 SVGAGI. The CDR3: CASQVSRSGNTEAFF. Written as DNA, the CDR3 is TGTGCCAGCCAAGTTTCACGGTCGGGGAACACTGAAGCTTTCTTT.

The chain links TRBV18 to TRBJ1-5; 8 positions match TRBD1. Germline CDR1 and CDR2: KGHSH and LQKENI. This CDR3 contains 13 residues. With 6 bases clipped from V and 7 bases from J, the junction kept 5 bases outside the gene matches. The CDR3 loop reads CASSEDRGQPQHF. The CDR3 DNA reads as TGTGCCAGCTCTGAAGACAGGGGACAGCCCCAGCATTTT.